The rows below give T cell receptor beta chains drawn from one sample of a study of T-cell memory formation after mild COVID-19. TCRdb re-derived calls from the 5' RACE reads in MiXCR, one entry per CDR3 protein. The table lists 300,000 to 400,000 distinct CDR3 sequences, over 10% of them singletons. The sequencing input was PBMCs or a T cell subset sorted from them (not recorded which). These receptor sequences come from a man aged 18-30 years who had mild COVID-19 (a few samples of this study predate the infection). Cell type and time point are not known. The conserved cysteine and the conserved F or W are not part of the CDR3 here. A D gene is named only where the DNA matches it firmly. Only part of the rows carry a size: once, few, many, or a class if the clone is expanded.

v_call: TRBV5-1; d_call: TRBD1; j_call: TRBJ2-1; clone_size: -; cdr3_aa: ASSLEAGGYNEQF
v_call: TRBV29-1; d_call: TRBD2; j_call: TRBJ2-3; clone_size: -; cdr3_aa: SVDLGGGTDTQY
v_call: TRBV20-1; d_call: -; j_call: TRBJ2-5; clone_size: -; cdr3_aa: SAWGLETQY
v_call: TRBV20-1; d_call: -; j_call: TRBJ1-2; clone_size: -; cdr3_aa: SARGPDGGYT
v_call: TRBV4-1; d_call: TRBD2; j_call: TRBJ2-1; clone_size: -; cdr3_aa: ASSQEERGYPNEQF
v_call: TRBV11-2; d_call: TRBD1; j_call: TRBJ1-2; clone_size: -; cdr3_aa: ASSSNGQGYGYT
v_call: TRBV7-9; d_call: TRBD2; j_call: TRBJ2-5; clone_size: few; cdr3_aa: ASSLALAEEETQY
v_call: TRBV5-5; d_call: -; j_call: TRBJ2-6; clone_size: few; cdr3_aa: ASSREMGGANVLT
v_call: TRBV7-6; d_call: -; j_call: TRBJ2-2; clone_size: -; cdr3_aa: ASSLSSSFTGELF
v_call: TRBV7-9; d_call: -; j_call: TRBJ2-3; clone_size: many; cdr3_aa: ASSSGPPSTDTQY
v_call: TRBV12-3/TRBV12-4; d_call: -; j_call: TRBJ1-2; clone_size: few; cdr3_aa: ASSSMLTRTNYGYT
v_call: TRBV2; d_call: -; j_call: TRBJ2-4; clone_size: -; cdr3_aa: AWRGENIQY
v_call: TRBV20-1; d_call: -; j_call: TRBJ1-1; clone_size: many; cdr3_aa: SALGPNTEAF
v_call: TRBV7-3; d_call: -; j_call: TRBJ2-3; clone_size: -; cdr3_aa: ASSPHPGLQADTQY
v_call: TRBV20-1; d_call: TRBD1; j_call: TRBJ1-1; clone_size: few; cdr3_aa: SATWTGLAF
v_call: TRBV20-1; d_call: -; j_call: TRBJ2-7; clone_size: -; cdr3_aa: SARDQRSSYEQY
v_call: TRBV5-6; d_call: -; j_call: TRBJ2-5; clone_size: -; cdr3_aa: ASSSTDLLTQY
v_call: TRBV7-9; d_call: -; j_call: TRBJ1-1; clone_size: many; cdr3_aa: ASRDTNTEAF
v_call: TRBV4-1; d_call: -; j_call: TRBJ1-1; clone_size: few; cdr3_aa: ASSRSPGGVGTEAF
v_call: TRBV7-2; d_call: TRBD1; j_call: TRBJ1-2; clone_size: many; cdr3_aa: ASSLALWDSHGYT
v_call: TRBV5-1; d_call: TRBD1; j_call: TRBJ2-5; clone_size: -; cdr3_aa: ASGTGRDQETQY
v_call: TRBV5-1; d_call: -; j_call: TRBJ2-1; clone_size: many; cdr3_aa: ASSSDRNEQF
v_call: TRBV2; d_call: -; j_call: TRBJ2-5; clone_size: few; cdr3_aa: ASAERRGQETQY
v_call: TRBV4-1; d_call: TRBD1; j_call: TRBJ2-5; clone_size: many; cdr3_aa: ASSQGIQGWRETQY
v_call: TRBV7-6; d_call: -; j_call: TRBJ1-5; clone_size: -; cdr3_aa: ASSSSINQPQH
v_call: TRBV28; d_call: -; j_call: TRBJ1-6; clone_size: -; cdr3_aa: ASSLSGASYNSPLH
v_call: TRBV7-2; d_call: TRBD1; j_call: TRBJ1-2; clone_size: few; cdr3_aa: ASSRDRGDYGYT
v_call: TRBV5-1; d_call: TRBD1; j_call: TRBJ1-4; clone_size: few; cdr3_aa: ASSGNAGQGEDEKLF
v_call: TRBV12-3/TRBV12-4; d_call: -; j_call: TRBJ2-7; clone_size: few; cdr3_aa: ASSSYTVSAEQY
v_call: TRBV5-1; d_call: -; j_call: TRBJ2-4; clone_size: -; cdr3_aa: ASSLGTRVLTVQY
v_call: TRBV7-2; d_call: -; j_call: TRBJ2-4; clone_size: few; cdr3_aa: ASSRGQLGAKNIQY
v_call: TRBV4-1; d_call: -; j_call: TRBJ2-2; clone_size: -; cdr3_aa: ASSQVEGELF
v_call: TRBV30; d_call: TRBD1; j_call: TRBJ1-5; clone_size: -; cdr3_aa: AWTEGTRGSQPQH
v_call: TRBV7-9; d_call: TRBD2; j_call: TRBJ2-1; clone_size: many; cdr3_aa: ASSSPTSGATFEQF
v_call: TRBV7-2; d_call: -; j_call: TRBJ1-5; clone_size: few; cdr3_aa: ASSSVGGGYQPQH
v_call: TRBV4-3; d_call: -; j_call: TRBJ1-3; clone_size: -; cdr3_aa: ASSDYTGGNTIY
v_call: TRBV20-1; d_call: -; j_call: TRBJ2-3; clone_size: few; cdr3_aa: SARESYTDTQY
v_call: TRBV28; d_call: -; j_call: TRBJ1-1; clone_size: few; cdr3_aa: ASSFGRGTEAF
v_call: TRBV12-3/TRBV12-4; d_call: TRBD1; j_call: TRBJ2-7; clone_size: -; cdr3_aa: ASSTGGLGQY
v_call: TRBV6-2/TRBV6-3; d_call: -; j_call: TRBJ2-3; clone_size: many; cdr3_aa: ASSYRNGDTQY
v_call: TRBV27; d_call: TRBD2; j_call: TRBJ2-5; clone_size: few; cdr3_aa: ASSLGTRGETQY
v_call: TRBV6-1; d_call: -; j_call: TRBJ1-1; clone_size: many; cdr3_aa: ASSDRGGDTEAF
v_call: TRBV15; d_call: -; j_call: TRBJ2-3; clone_size: few; cdr3_aa: ATSRETGGQDTQY
v_call: TRBV7-3; d_call: TRBD2; j_call: TRBJ2-3; clone_size: few; cdr3_aa: ASSFLLAGAQY
v_call: TRBV7-8; d_call: TRBD2; j_call: TRBJ2-3; clone_size: many; cdr3_aa: ASSLYSRGGRDTQY
v_call: TRBV18; d_call: -; j_call: TRBJ1-2; clone_size: -; cdr3_aa: ASSPDGINYGYT
v_call: TRBV5-1; d_call: TRBD1; j_call: TRBJ1-2; clone_size: -; cdr3_aa: ASSSGQGQNYGYT
v_call: TRBV7-2; d_call: -; j_call: TRBJ2-1; clone_size: -; cdr3_aa: ASSRNPGLVYNEQF
v_call: TRBV5-1; d_call: TRBD2; j_call: TRBJ2-3; clone_size: few; cdr3_aa: ASSLASSGGADTQY
v_call: TRBV2; d_call: TRBD1; j_call: TRBJ1-2; clone_size: -; cdr3_aa: ASSEWDRVEGYT